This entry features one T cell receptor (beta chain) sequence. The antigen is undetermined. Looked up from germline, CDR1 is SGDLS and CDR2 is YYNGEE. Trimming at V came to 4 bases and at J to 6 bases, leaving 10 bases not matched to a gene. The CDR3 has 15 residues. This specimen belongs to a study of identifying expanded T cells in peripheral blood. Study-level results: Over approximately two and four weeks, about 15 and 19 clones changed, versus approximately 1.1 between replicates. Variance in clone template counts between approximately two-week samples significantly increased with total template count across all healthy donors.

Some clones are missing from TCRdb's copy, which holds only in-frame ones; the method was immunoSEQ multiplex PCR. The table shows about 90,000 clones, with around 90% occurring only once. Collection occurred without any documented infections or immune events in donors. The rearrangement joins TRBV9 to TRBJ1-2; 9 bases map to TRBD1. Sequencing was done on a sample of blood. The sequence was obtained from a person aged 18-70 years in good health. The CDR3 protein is CASSPRTGADHGYTF. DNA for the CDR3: TGTGCCAGCAGCCCCCGGACAGGGGCGGATCATGGCTACACCTTC.